This T cell receptor (beta chain) appears in the sequencing data of a study of breast tumors, draining lymph nodes, adjacent tissues. The V and J ends lost 5 bases and 0 bases, in that order; junction bases with no gene match: 4. The CDR3 loop spans 15 amino acids. The germline V gene has CDR1 LNHDA and CDR2 SQIVND (reference sequence). One entry per CDR3 protein, called by TCRdb with MiXCR from the multiplex PCR reads. The data show 60,000 to 75,000 distinct CDR3 sequences, less than 60% seen once. The TCR sequence derives from a female donor with breast cancer. Some clones in this sample may be carry-over from other donors' samples. Sequencing was carried out using breast tumor tissue. The chain combines TRBV19 with TRBJ1-5, with TRBD1 matching 7 bases. The CDR3 sequence: CASSAQGGSNQPQHF. CDR3 in DNA: TGTGCCAGTAGTGCCCAGGGGGGTAGCAATCAGCCCCAGCATTTT.